A single sample gave rise to the 31 T cell receptor beta chains below, sequenced in a study of neurological immune-mediated disorders. Each CDR3 protein is one row after TCRdb ran MiXCR on the 5' RACE reads. The data show 40,000 to 55,000 distinct CDR3 sequences, about 5% seen once. Material: CD4+ T cells from blood. These receptors were taken from a woman under 30 with multiple sclerosis.

The gene calls are TRBV5-1 and TRBJ1-1; TRBD1 agrees at 9 bases. Trimming cost V 4 bases and J 5 bases; bases outside gene matches: 6. Germline-derived CDR1 and CDR2 are SGHRS and YFSETQ. The length of the CDR3 is 14 residues. The CDR3 protein is CASSMGQGRTEAFF. Written as DNA, the CDR3 is TGCGCCAGCAGCATGGGACAGGGAAGAACTGAAGCTTTCTTT.

This clonotype was seen many times. The genes are TRBV10-3 and TRBJ1-5; 7 bases agree with TRBD1. V lost 3 bases and J lost 4; bases outside the gene matches: 6. CDR1 and CDR2 (germline): ENHRY, SYGVKD. The CDR3 length is 15 residues. CDR3 DNA sequence: TGTGCCATCAGTGACGAACAGGGGAGAAATCAGCCCCAGCATTTT. Amino acids: CAISDEQGRNQPQHF.

In this sample, this clonotype turned up many times. The chain carries TRBV12-1 and TRBJ2-1; the D call TRBD2 from the table was never checked on the DNA. TRBV12-1 is flagged as a pseudogene. This CDR3 contains 15 residues. The CDR3 region has the DNA TGTGCCAGCAGCTGTCGGACTTCTAACGGCAATGAGCAGTTCTTC. Its translation: CASSCRTSNGNEQFF.

This clonotype has at least ten counts. J is TRBJ2-4 and V is TRBV6-5, with D maybe TRBD1 (6 bases). The germline CDR1 and CDR2 sequences are MNHEY and SVGAGI. The CDR3 sequence is 13 residues long. With 6 bases removed from V and 8 bases from J, the gap between germline ends came to 14 bases. CDR3 region: CASRPPGTHIQYF. CDR3 DNA: TGTGCCAGCAGGCCCCCTGGGACACACATTCAGTACTTC.

J is TRBJ2-3 and V is TRBV28; D is tentatively TRBD1 or TRBD2 (5 bases each). The CDR3 has 14 residues. V gave up 6 bases and J gave up 2 bases, with 12 bases separating them. The V gene's germline CDR1 is MDHEN and CDR2 SYDVKM. The CDR3 loop is CASSSGTFTDTQYF. The CDR3 bases are TGTGCCAGCAGCTCCGGGACCTTCACAGATACGCAGTATTTT.

There are many counts of this clonotype. The rearrangement joins TRBV20-1 to TRBJ2-3; 8 nucleotides agree with TRBD2. CDR1 and CDR2 (germline): DFQATT, SNEGSKA (reference sequence). The CDR3 is made up of 14 amino acids. The junction had 9 bases not matched to a gene; V was cut back by 6 bases and J by 4 bases. The DNA of the CDR3 is TGCAGTGCCGCAAGCGGGAGTAGATCAGATACGCAGTATTTT. Translated: CSAASGSRSDTQYF.

This clonotype was counted ten times or more. V usage is TRBV29-1 and J usage is TRBJ1-1; D unresolved. CDR3 length equals 13 residues. The V and J ends lost 4 bases and 3 bases respectively, with 12 bases between them. CDR1 is SQVTM, CDR2 ANQGSEA, per germline. The CDR3 nucleotides are TGCAGCGTTGGTCGAGCACGGGACACTGAAGCTTTCTTT. Translated: CSVGRARDTEAFF.

As DNA, the CDR3 is TGCAGTGCTACCCGGGGAGAGGGAGTGAATGAGCAGTTCTTC. This codes for CSATRGEGVNEQFF. The V gene is TRBV20-1, the J gene TRBJ2-1; a weak D match, TRBD2 (5 bases). V lost 4 bases, J lost 7 bases, and 17 bases lay in between. This CDR3 is built from 14 residues. The germline V gene has CDR1 DFQATT and CDR2 SNEGSKA (reference sequence).

This clonotype was detected ten times or more. The J gene is TRBJ1-4, the V gene TRBV5-1, with a tentative D call TRBD1 (6 bases). V lost 4 bases to trimming and J lost 4 bases, with 23 bases between them. This CDR3 region has 18 residues. Looked up from germline, CDR1 is SGHRS and CDR2 is YFSETQ. The CDR3 DNA reads as TGCGCCAGCAGCCTACGCGTGTCGGGGGCGCAGGGTAATGAAAAACTGTTTTTT. Protein product: CASSLRVSGAQGNEKLFF.

This clonotype was observed many times. This chain connects TRBV7-6 to TRBJ2-5, with D perhaps TRBD2 (6 bases). The CDR3 consists of 17 residues. Germline V gene sequence: CDR1 SGHVS, CDR2 FNYEAQ. The V end was cut by 1 base, the J end by 7 bases, with 22 bases between. DNA of the CDR3: TGTGCCAGCAGCTTAGTTTCTGGGTGGGGGGTCTCAACGACCCAGTACTTC. Protein sequence: CASSLVSGWGVSTTQYF.

Relative to its sample, this clonotype is medium-sized. The V and J genes are TRBV28 and TRBJ2-7, with a weak D call TRBD1 (6 bases). Between the trimmed V and J ends, which lost 10 bases and 5 bases, there was a span of 15 bases. Per germline, CDR1 MDHEN and CDR2 SYDVKM. The CDR3 has 12 amino acids. The CDR3 region is CAIRDTRHEQYF. CDR3 nucleotide sequence: TGTGCCATCCGGGACACAAGACACGAGCAGTACTTC. Looking up the rest from reference TRBV28 and TRBJ2-7 gives the full variable domain: DVKVTQSSRYLVKRTGEKVFLECVQDMDHENMFWYRQDPGLGLRLIYFSYDVKMKEKGDIPEGYSVSREKKERFSLILESASTNQTSMYLCAIRDTRHEQYFGPGTRLTVT.

Ten or more counts support this clonotype. This sequence joins TRBV12-3 or TRBV12-4 and TRBJ1-1; 8 bases map to TRBD1. With V trimmed by 8 bases and J by 8 bases, 25 bases remained unmatched. This CDR3 spans 18 amino acids. CDR3: CASGAVSGRTGPFGEAFF. The CDR3 DNA reads as TGTGCCAGCGGGGCCGTATCTGGACGGACAGGGCCCTTCGGGGAAGCTTTCTTT.

Many counts were recorded for this clonotype. Here the CDR3 reads CSVFAPGQGYNEQFF. CDR3 DNA: TGCAGCGTTTTTGCCCCGGGACAGGGGTACAATGAGCAGTTCTTC. This chain connects TRBV29-1 to TRBJ2-1, with 10 bases that match TRBD1. V lost 5 bases and J lost 4; bases outside the gene matches: 8. The CDR3 is made up of 15 amino acids. Germline lookup yields CDR1 SQVTM and CDR2 ANQGSEA.

This clonotype was recorded many times. The chain is built from TRBV7-9 and TRBJ1-1; D gene ambiguous. CDR3 size: 11 residues. Trimming shortened V by 5 bases and J by 8 bases, and 9 bases separated the two germline ends. CDR1 is SEHNR and CDR2 is FQNEAQ in the germline V gene (reference sequence). The CDR3, as DNA: TGTGCCAGCAGCAAGTCGGCGGAAGCTTTCTTT. Its protein product is CASSKSAEAFF.

This clonotype was counted at least ten times. The V and J genes are TRBV7-2 and TRBJ2-7, with D possibly being TRBD1 (6 bases). This CDR3 contains 11 residues. V gave up 7 bases and J gave up 7 bases, with 11 bases separating them. Per the germline V gene, CDR1 is SGHTA and CDR2 is FQGNSA. The CDR3 DNA sequence: TGTGCCAGCAAAGGGGGTGTGGAGCAGTACTTC. This sequence encodes CASKGGVEQYF.

This clonotype showed up many times. This chain joins TRBV9 and TRBJ1-1, with TRBD1 as a possible D gene (5 bases). The V end was cut by 1 base, the J end by 1 base, with 14 bases between. Germline V gives CDR1 SGDLS, CDR2 YYNGEE. The CDR3 consists of 16 residues. CDR3 amino acids: CASSVTPGLQNTEAFF. In nucleotides, the CDR3 is TGTGCCAGCAGCGTAACACCGGGGCTTCAGAACACTGAAGCTTTCTTT.

This clonotype was seen ten or more times. The chain carries TRBV20-1 and TRBJ2-3; tentative D call: TRBD2 (6 bases). Germline-derived CDR1 and CDR2 are DFQATT and SNEGSKA (reference sequence). This CDR3 has 15 residues. The V end lost 4 bases, the J end lost 0 bases, and 14 bases lay between the germline ends. CDR3 amino acids: CSANARDSSTDTQYF. The CDR3 nucleotides read TGCAGTGCTAACGCACGGGACTCTAGCACAGATACGCAGTATTTT.

In its sample, this clonotype was seen many times. CDR3 coding DNA: TGTGCCAGCAGTTACGAGGGGGTCAGGAAGACCCAGTACTTC. Protein: CASSYEGVRKTQYF. The chain combines TRBV6-5 with TRBJ2-5, with D maybe TRBD1 (6 bases). The V end lost 2 bases, the J end lost 6 bases, and 13 bases lay between the germline ends. Germline CDR1 and CDR2: MNHEY and SVGAGI. The CDR3 sequence is 14 residues long.

Ten or more counts support this clonotype. The chain combines TRBV12-3 or TRBV12-4 with TRBJ1-1; D is undetermined. The V and J ends lost 6 bases and 0 bases respectively, with 8 bases between them. This CDR3 is 13 amino acids long. Here the CDR3 reads CASRVIMNTEAFF. As DNA, the CDR3 is TGTGCCAGCAGGGTCATTATGAACACTGAAGCTTTCTTT.

V and J are TRBV6-6 and TRBJ2-1; no reliable D call. In germline, CDR1 is MNHNY, CDR2 SVGAGI (reference sequence). The V and J ends lost 6 bases and 6 bases respectively, with 24 bases between them. CDR3 length: 17 residues. The DNA of the CDR3 is TGTGCCAGCAGAGACCTCGGCCGGCGTCTGTCTGGCAATGAGCAGTTCTTC. Translation gives CASRDLGRRLSGNEQFF.

This clonotype was observed a handful of times. The CDR3 DNA sequence: TGTGCCAGCAGACAGGGTGGAGAGACCCAGTACTTC. As protein: CASRQGGETQYF. The V call is TRBV12-3 or TRBV12-4, the J call TRBJ2-5; the D gene is possibly TRBD1 (6 bases). The CDR3 has 12 amino acids. Trimming removed 6 bases from V and 4 bases from J, with 9 bases in between.

The sample holds many counts of this clonotype. This sequence joins TRBV18 and TRBJ1-1; no reliable D call. CDR1 KGHSH and CDR2 LQKENI come from the germline V gene. This CDR3 has 13 residues. V was clipped by 4 bases and J by 1 base, with 7 bases between them. Here the CDR3 reads CASSQIPNTEAFF. CDR3 bases: TGTGCCAGCTCACAAATCCCGAACACTGAAGCTTTCTTT.

This clonotype was counted at least ten times. The chain employs TRBV20-1 and TRBJ1-3; D unresolved. The V end lost 0 bases, the J end lost 2 bases, and 11 bases lay between the germline ends. CDR1 is DFQATT, CDR2 SNEGSKA, per germline (reference sequence). The CDR3 spans 15 residues. This CDR3 reads CSARDSGTTGNTIYF. DNA of the CDR3: TGCAGTGCTAGAGATAGCGGTACGACTGGAAACACCATATATTTT.

V and J are TRBV4-2 and TRBJ1-2; no firm D call. Germline V CDR1 and CDR2: LGHNA, YNFKEQ. The CDR3 runs to 14 residues. V lost 1 base, J lost 8 bases, and 14 bases lay in between. CDR3 bases: TGTGCCAGCAGCCAAGTTTTGGGGATTCGGGGCTACACCTTC. Encoded protein: CASSQVLGIRGYTF.

This clonotype was counted ten times or more. This chain joins TRBV14 and TRBJ1-2; tentative D call: TRBD1 (5 bases). Germline V gene lookup returns CDR1 SGHDN and CDR2 FVKESK. The CDR3 covers 14 residues. The V and J ends lost 8 bases and 5 bases respectively, with 18 bases between them. CDR3 in amino acids: CASSFRVGMYGYTF. CDR3 DNA: TGTGCCAGCTCATTCAGGGTCGGAATGTATGGCTACACCTTC.

V usage is TRBV10-1 and J usage is TRBJ2-2; no clear D. CDR3 length equals 13 residues. Trimming stripped 0 bases from V and 1 base from J, with 0 bases between. CDR1 and CDR2 from the germline V gene are WNHNN and SYGVQD (reference sequence). This CDR3 is CASSESNTGELFF. The CDR3 nucleotides read TGCGCCAGCAGTGAGTCGAACACCGGGGAGCTGTTTTTT.

This clonotype was detected ten times or more. The chain links TRBV10-3 to TRBJ2-1; no clear D gene. This CDR3 has 15 residues. CDR1 is ENHRY and CDR2 is SYGVKD in the germline V gene. The V end lost 2 bases, the J end lost 7 bases, and 15 bases lay between the germline ends. CDR3 residues: CAISEPGRSANEQFF. CDR3 nucleotide sequence: TGTGCCATCAGTGAGCCCGGGCGGAGCGCGAATGAGCAGTTCTTC.

This clonotype was seen at least ten times. The rearrangement uses TRBV11-2 and TRBJ1-1; weak D call: TRBD1 (5 bases). CDR1 SGHAT and CDR2 FQNNGV come from the germline V gene. This CDR3 comprises 13 residues. Trimming took 0 bases from V and 11 from J, leaving 13 bases between them. The CDR3 is CASSLEAAGRAFF. The CDR3 bases are TGTGCCAGCAGCTTAGAGGCGGCAGGGAGGGCTTTCTTT.

In its sample, this clonotype was seen many times. DNA for the CDR3: TGTGCCAGCAGCGTAGGTATTACAGGTGGGCGAGAGACCCAGTACTTC. Its translation is CASSVGITGGRETQYF. V usage is TRBV9 and J usage is TRBJ2-5, with D possibly being TRBD1 (5 bases). The CDR3 contains 16 residues. The germline gives CDR1 SGDLS, CDR2 YYNGEE. The V gene lost 0 bases and the J gene lost 4 bases, with 16 bases spanning the gap.

This clonotype was counted at least ten times. This chain connects TRBV20-1 to TRBJ2-5; no reliable D call. The CDR3 spans 10 residues. Germline lookup yields CDR1 DFQATT and CDR2 SNEGSKA (reference sequence). V lost 7 bases to trimming and J lost 3 bases, with 6 bases between them. The CDR3: CSVVKETQYF. The CDR3 DNA reads as TGCAGTGTTGTAAAAGAGACCCAGTACTTC.

This clonotype has at least ten counts. V usage is TRBV7-6 and J usage is TRBJ1-4; TRBD1 matches at 7 bases. CDR1 is SGHVS, CDR2 FNYEAQ, per germline. The CDR3 extends over 15 amino acids. Trimming removed 5 bases from V and 3 bases from J; junction bases left unmatched: 6. The CDR3 nucleotides read TGTGCCAGCAGCAGATTGACAGGGCCTAATGAAAAACTGTTTTTT. Translated, it gives CASSRLTGPNEKLFF.